This T cell receptor (beta chain) was profiled in a study of cytomegalovirus exposure and HLA in healthy donors. This clone has just one count. The PCR was carried out with 60 Vbeta primers and 13 Jbeta primers. Measured with immunoSEQ multiplex PCR; TCRdb has only the in-frame clones, and not every one. This sample has some 150,000 clones, with about 75% found just once. The germline CDR1 and CDR2 sequences are SNHLY and FYNNEI. The CDR3 length is 16 residues. J lost 3 bases, V lost 5 bases, and 7 bases had no gene match. J is TRBJ2-3 and V is TRBV2; TRBD2 aligns across 11 bases. The clonotype comes from a woman aged 25 to 39 in good health and CMV-seronegative. The sample taken for sequencing was PBMCs. In DNA, the CDR3 is TGTGCCAGCAGTCCAATTAGCGGGAGGGGTACAGATACGCAGTATTTT. Its translation: CASSPISGRGTDTQYF.